The clone carrying this TCR beta chain has only one observation. Its matching antigen is unknown. A much larger clonotype is one base distant, so this may be a read error. Flow cytometry had shown expanded CD8+CD57+ cells in the patients chosen for sequencing. The CDR3 extends over 15 amino acids. The record originates from a study of CD8+CD57+ T cells in acquired aplastic anemia. Whole-study context: Quantities of DNA derived from sorted CD4+ and CD8+ cells averaged approximately 3.3 ug.

Points from the study as a whole: CD8+ Simpson's diversity showed no significant patient-control difference.

Genomic DNA templated the TCR beta VDJ and CDR3 profiling. MiXCR was run by TCRdb on the reads, yielding one entry per CDR3 protein. The repertoire has more than 150,000 distinct CDR3 sequences, 48% of them found once; the top ten carry about an eighth. This chain connects TRBV12-3 or TRBV12-4 to TRBJ1-1, with D perhaps matching TRBD1 (5 bases). This receptor was taken from a human donor with aplastic anemia. Sequenced input: sorted CD4+, CD8+, or CD8+CD57+ T cells (not recorded which) from PBMCs. DNA of the CDR3: TGTGCCAGCAGTTTAGCGTATGGGGCCAGCACTGAAGCTTCCTTT. As protein: CASSLAYGASTEASF.